This TCR beta chain was recovered during a study of blood T cells in healthy people across ages. Study-wide context: About one barcoded beta molecule was captured per two T cells (by template switching).

Whole-study findings and limits: Age advanced and TCR beta diversity per million T cells fell, roughly linearly.

There were healthy Caucasian individuals from Russia, aged about 6 to 95, serving as donors. Comments on this clonotype: Its antigen remains unidentified.

The authors ran a second PCR of roughly 7 to 11 cycles using a sample-barcoded 5' primer and a J-beta primer mix. Each cDNA molecule carried a tag from a template-switch adaptor that contained 12 random nucleotides. A single record per CDR3 protein comes from TCRdb applying MiXCR to the 5' RACE reads. The table lists around 1.1 million distinct CDR3 sequences, less than 45% of them singletons, with over 10% in the top ten. The sequenced material came from blood. The clonotype was recovered from a man younger than 35 in good health.

The CDR3 is CASAMTGAVDEQYF. As DNA, the CDR3 is TGTGCCAGCGCCATGACAGGGGCAGTCGACGAGCAGTACTTC. The chain couples TRBV12-3 or TRBV12-4 to TRBJ2-7; 8 bases fit TRBD1. CDR3 size: 14 residues. J was trimmed by 5 bases and V by 8 bases; bases with no gene match: 11.